This is a list of T cell receptor beta chains from one sample in a study of patients and donors after allogeneic stem cell transplantation. TCRdb recomputed calls from the RT-PCR reads with MiXCR, one row per CDR3 protein. The sample yields about 200,000 distinct CDR3 sequences, 40% to 45% seen once. The source material was blood, either unsorted or a sorted T cell fraction (not recorded which). These TCRs come from a human donor who was either an allogeneic HSCT recipient or a stem cell or donor lymphocyte infusion donor (not recorded which). It is not recorded whose cells these are; they may come from a transplant donor. CDR3s include the opening cysteine and the closing phenylalanine or tryptophan.

j_gene: TRBJ1-1
v_gene: TRBV12-5
CDR3aa: CASGLGESMNTEAFF

j_gene: TRBJ1-5
v_gene: TRBV14
CDR3aa: CASSYGRDQPQHF

j_gene: TRBJ1-1
v_gene: TRBV29-1
CDR3aa: CSGHRMNTEAFF

j_gene: TRBJ2-7
v_gene: TRBV30
CDR3aa: CAWSVGRLAGDYEQYF

j_gene: TRBJ1-2
v_gene: TRBV29-1
CDR3aa: CSVVAGVDGYTF

j_gene: TRBJ2-2
v_gene: TRBV5-1
CDR3aa: CASSQLAGRGELFF

j_gene: TRBJ2-4
v_gene: TRBV29-1
CDR3aa: CSVAGTVNIQYF

j_gene: TRBJ1-5
v_gene: TRBV4-2
CDR3aa: CASSQEGQGAQPQHF

j_gene: TRBJ2-7
v_gene: TRBV28
CDR3aa: CASTQPGQGASISYEQYF

j_gene: TRBJ1-2
v_gene: TRBV7-2
CDR3aa: CASSRGVYGYTF

j_gene: TRBJ1-1
v_gene: TRBV29-1
CDR3aa: CSVYDTEAFF

j_gene: TRBJ2-1
v_gene: TRBV7-8
CDR3aa: CASSLAVNNEQFF

j_gene: TRBJ2-1
v_gene: TRBV3-1
CDR3aa: CASSPRLAGVVYNEQFF

j_gene: TRBJ2-1
v_gene: TRBV6-5
CDR3aa: CATRQEGGSNEQFF

j_gene: TRBJ2-5
v_gene: TRBV29-1
CDR3aa: CSAGTARGETQYF

j_gene: TRBJ2-6
v_gene: TRBV20-1
CDR3aa: CSAARGTGVYSGANVLTF

j_gene: TRBJ1-2
v_gene: TRBV27
CDR3aa: CASSPTGHGYTF

j_gene: TRBJ2-7
v_gene: TRBV14
CDR3aa: CASSQGVEQYF

j_gene: TRBJ2-1
v_gene: TRBV10-3
CDR3aa: CAISESEGSYNEQFF

j_gene: TRBJ1-2
v_gene: TRBV29-1
CDR3aa: CSVEGAEASYGYTF

j_gene: TRBJ2-1
v_gene: TRBV5-1
CDR3aa: CASSLGGDFYNEQFF

j_gene: TRBJ2-1
v_gene: TRBV25-1
CDR3aa: CASRTGGNNEQFF

j_gene: TRBJ2-7
v_gene: TRBV6-6
CDR3aa: CASSYGTASYEQYF

j_gene: TRBJ2-7
v_gene: TRBV10-3
CDR3aa: CAHRKLAGVGEQYF

j_gene: TRBJ2-3
v_gene: TRBV5-4
CDR3aa: CASSPQVGGWGTDTQYF

j_gene: TRBJ2-1
v_gene: TRBV24-1
CDR3aa: CATSDAGRSGSSYNEQFF

j_gene: TRBJ1-2
v_gene: TRBV6-2/TRBV6-3
CDR3aa: CASSTGSMGYGYTF

j_gene: TRBJ1-1
v_gene: TRBV7-2
CDR3aa: CASSLRAPEAFF

j_gene: TRBJ2-7
v_gene: TRBV29-1
CDR3aa: CSVEDEEQYF

j_gene: TRBJ1-1
v_gene: TRBV28
CDR3aa: CASGTGTGASLKTEAFF

j_gene: TRBJ2-2
v_gene: TRBV10-3
CDR3aa: CAISRAGNTGELFF

j_gene: TRBJ2-3
v_gene: TRBV29-1
CDR3aa: CSVEVWEIRTDTQYF

j_gene: TRBJ2-3
v_gene: TRBV7-9
CDR3aa: CASSLAKGLAGDPDTQYF

j_gene: TRBJ2-7
v_gene: TRBV10-3
CDR3aa: CAISGDLYEQYF

j_gene: TRBJ2-2
v_gene: TRBV4-3
CDR3aa: CASSQGYPGNTGELFF

j_gene: TRBJ2-1
v_gene: TRBV4-3
CDR3aa: CASSQEREGLDNEQFF

j_gene: TRBJ1-2
v_gene: TRBV29-1
CDR3aa: CSDQVGYGYTF